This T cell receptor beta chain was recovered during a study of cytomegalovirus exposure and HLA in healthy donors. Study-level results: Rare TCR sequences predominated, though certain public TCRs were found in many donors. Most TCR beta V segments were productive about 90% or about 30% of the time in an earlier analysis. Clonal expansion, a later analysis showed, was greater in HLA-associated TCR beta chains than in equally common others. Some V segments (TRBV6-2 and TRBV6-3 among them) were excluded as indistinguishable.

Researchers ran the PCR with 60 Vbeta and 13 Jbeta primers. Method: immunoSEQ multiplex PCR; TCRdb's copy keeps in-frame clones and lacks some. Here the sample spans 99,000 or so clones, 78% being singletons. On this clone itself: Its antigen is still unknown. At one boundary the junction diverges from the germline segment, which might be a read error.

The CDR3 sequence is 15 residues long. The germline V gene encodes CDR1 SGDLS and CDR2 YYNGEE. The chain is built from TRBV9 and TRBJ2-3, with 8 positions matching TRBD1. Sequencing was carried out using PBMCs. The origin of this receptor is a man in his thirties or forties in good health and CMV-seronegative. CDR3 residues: CASSVNDRGTDTQYF. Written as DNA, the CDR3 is TGTGCCAGCAGCGTAAACGACAGGGGCACTGATACGCAGTATTTT.